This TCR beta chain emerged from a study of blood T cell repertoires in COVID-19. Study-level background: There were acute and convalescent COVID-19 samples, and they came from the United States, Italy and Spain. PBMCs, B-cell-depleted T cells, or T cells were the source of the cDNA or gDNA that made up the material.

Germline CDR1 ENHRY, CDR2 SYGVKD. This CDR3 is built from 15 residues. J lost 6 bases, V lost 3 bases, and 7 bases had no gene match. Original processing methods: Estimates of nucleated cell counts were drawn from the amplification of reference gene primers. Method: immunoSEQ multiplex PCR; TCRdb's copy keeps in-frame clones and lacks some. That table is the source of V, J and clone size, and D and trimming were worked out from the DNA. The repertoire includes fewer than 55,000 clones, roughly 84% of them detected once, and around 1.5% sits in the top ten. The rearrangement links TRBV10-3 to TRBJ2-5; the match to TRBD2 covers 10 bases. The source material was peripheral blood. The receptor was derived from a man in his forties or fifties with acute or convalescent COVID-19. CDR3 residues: CAISERLAGEKTQYF. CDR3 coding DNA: TGTGCCATCAGTGAAAGGCTAGCGGGAGAAAAGACCCAGTACTTC.